The entry below describes one T cell receptor beta chain. V shed 5 bases, J shed 2 bases, and the junction held 14 bases outside the gene matches. Germline-derived CDR1 and CDR2 are MNHEY and SMNVEV (reference sequence). The CDR3 sequence is 17 residues long. The data originate from a study of cytomegalovirus exposure and HLA in healthy donors. PCR was performed using 60 Vbeta and 13 Jbeta primers. Method: immunoSEQ multiplex PCR; TCRdb's copy keeps in-frame clones and lacks some. The sample lists over 150,000 clones; around 82% were seen once. The chain employs TRBV27 and TRBJ2-7; TRBD1 agrees at 8 bases. The origin of this receptor is a middle-aged woman in good health and CMV-seropositive. The sample comprised PBMCs. CDR3 DNA: TGTGCCAGCAGTCCCGGACAGGGAGTATATGTTACCTACGAGCAGTACTTC. Translated: CASSPGQGVYVTYEQYF.